These 30 T cell receptor beta chains came from one sample sequenced in a study of CD8+ T cells in alopecia areata. As to treatment: oral pan-JAK inhibitor, 5-10 mg twice daily. Once RNA had been extracted, it was reverse transcribed into cDNA to act as the sequencing template. Using immunoSEQ multiplex PCR, the repertoire was profiled, and TCRdb retains in-frame clones only, with some absent. The data show more than 95,000 clones, with approximately 52% seen just once and around 30% held by the top ten. Sequencing used CD8+ T cells sorted from blood, obtained at week 4, from a patient treated with tofacitinib. The receptors were gathered from a human donor with alopecia areata.

The count of this clone is one. V usage is TRBV11-2 and J usage is TRBJ2-3; 7 bases are shared with TRBD1. V shed 6 bases and J 0 bases; nucleotides not matched to a gene: 6. CDR1 and CDR2 from the germline V gene are SGHAT and FQNNGV. CDR3 size: 15 residues. The CDR3 here is CASRSGTESTDTQYF. The CDR3 DNA sequence: TGTGCCAGCAGGTCAGGGACAGAAAGCACAGATACGCAGTATTTT. Drawing the rest from reference TRBV11-2 and TRBJ2-3, the complete variable domain is EAGVAQSPRYKIIEKRQSVAFWCNPISGHATLYWYQQILGQGPKLLIQFQNNGVVDDSQLPKDRFSAERLKGVDSTLKIQPAKLEDSAVYLCASRSGTESTDTQYFGPGTRLTVL.

The chain has TRBV6-1 and TRBJ2-7, with 7 bases fitting TRBD1. This CDR3 is 15 amino acids long. V lost 1 base and J lost 3; bases outside the gene matches: 6. CDR1 and CDR2 (germline): MNHNS, SASEGT. The CDR3 DNA follows: TGTGCCAGCAGTGAAGGAGAGGGGGCCTTCTACGAGCAGTACTTC. Translated, it gives CASSEGEGAFYEQYF.

The genes are TRBV6-6 and TRBJ1-1, with no clear D. This CDR3 spans 14 amino acids. With 6 bases removed from V and 1 base from J, the gap between germline ends came to 12 bases. Germline CDR1 reads MNHNY; CDR2 reads SVGAGI (reference sequence). Here the CDR3 reads CASRSGVENTEAFF. For the CDR3, the DNA is TGTGCCAGCAGAAGTGGGGTGGAGAACACTGAAGCTTTCTTT.

This chain joins TRBV2 and TRBJ1-5; 7 nucleotides match TRBD1. This CDR3 has 14 residues. The trim removed 4 bases at V and 7 bases at J, leaving 7 bases unmatched. Germline CDR1 SNHLY, CDR2 FYNNEI. The CDR3 spells CASSAEDRSQPQHF. The CDR3 region has the DNA TGTGCCAGCAGTGCCGAGGACAGGAGCCAGCCCCAGCATTTT.

In its sample, this clone was seen a few times. The rearrangement joins TRBV13 to TRBJ1-1, with D perhaps matching TRBD1 (6 bases). The germline V gene has CDR1 PRHDT and CDR2 FYEKMQ (reference sequence). The CDR3 length is 13 residues. V was pared by 5 bases and J by 4 bases, with 11 bases between. The CDR3 DNA reads TGTGCCAGCAGCCCCGAAGGGGGCACTGAAGCTTTCTTT. Its protein is CASSPEGGTEAFF.

The chain combines TRBV9 with TRBJ2-6; D is possibly TRBD1 (6 bases). Germline V gives CDR1 SGDLS, CDR2 YYNGEE. The CDR3 runs 22 residues. Trimming removed 0 bases from V and 0 bases from J, with 25 bases in between. The CDR3 region has the DNA TGTGCCAGCAGCGTAGCGGAACGTTGGGGACATCCAGCGATCTCTGGGGCCAACGTCCTGACTTTC. Encoded protein: CASSVAERWGHPAISGANVLTF.

The rearrangement joins TRBV4-2 to TRBJ2-2, with D perhaps given as TRBD1 or TRBD2 (6 bases each). CDR3 size: 15 residues. Germline V gene lookup returns CDR1 LGHNA and CDR2 YNFKEQ. Trimming stripped 0 bases from V and 5 bases from J, with 10 bases between. This CDR3 reads CASSQDTGATGELFF. CDR3 nucleotide sequence: TGTGCCAGCAGCCAAGACACGGGGGCGACCGGGGAGCTGTTTTTT.

The chain joins TRBV30 to TRBJ1-1; TRBD1 matches 9 bases. The germline V gene encodes CDR1 GTSNPN and CDR2 SVGIG (reference sequence). Unmatched junction bases numbered 6, after V lost 3 bases and J lost 10 bases. The CDR3 is made up of 12 amino acids. The CDR3 loop is CAWSASDRGAFF. The CDR3 DNA follows: TGTGCCTGGAGCGCATCGGACAGGGGAGCTTTCTTT.

The chain combines TRBV30 with TRBJ1-1; D ambiguous. The CDR3 runs 14 residues. Deletions cut 3 bases from V and 1 base from J, with 12 bases between. Germline assignment: CDR1 GTSNPN and CDR2 SVGIG (reference sequence). CDR3: CAWSADGWNTEAFF. The CDR3 region has the DNA TGTGCCTGGAGCGCGGACGGATGGAACACTGAAGCTTTCTTT.

The chain links TRBV5-1 to TRBJ1-2; 12 bases are shared with TRBD1. This CDR3 is built from 15 residues. The germline V gene has CDR1 SGHRS and CDR2 YFSETQ. Trimming removed 4 bases from V and 4 bases from J; junction bases left unmatched: 5. CDR3 bases: TGCGCCAGCAGCCCCGGGACAGGGGGCGTCTATGGCTACACCTTC. This encodes CASSPGTGGVYGYTF.

The chain recombines TRBV13 with TRBJ1-5; 7 bases are a match to TRBD1. V lost 5 bases and J lost 4; bases outside the gene matches: 2. CDR1 and CDR2 from the germline V gene are PRHDT and FYEKMQ (reference sequence). The CDR3 spans 13 residues. CDR3 in amino acids: CASSTGVNQPQHF. CDR3 DNA: TGTGCCAGCAGCACAGGGGTGAATCAGCCCCAGCATTTT.

The sample holds a few counts of this clone. The identical CDR3 is also encoded by other nucleotide sequences in the sample. The V call is TRBV30, the J call TRBJ2-1; the match to TRBD2 covers 10 bases. Germline loops: CDR1 GTSNPN, CDR2 SVGIG (reference sequence). V trimming: 3 bases; J trimming: 6 bases; junction bases outside the gene matches: 5. The CDR3 runs 14 residues. The CDR3 loop is CAWSVTSGANEQFF. The DNA of the CDR3 is TGTGCCTGGAGCGTTACTAGCGGGGCCAATGAGCAGTTCTTC.

A few counts support this clone. The chain carries TRBV29-1 and TRBJ1-2; possible D gene TRBD1, 6 bases. CDR1 and CDR2 from the germline V gene are SQVTM and ANQGSEA. The CDR3 sequence is 10 residues long. V lost 5 bases and J 10 bases, leaving 11 bases between the germline ends. CDR3 DNA sequence: TGCAGCGTTCGGGACACTATCTACACCTTC. Amino acid sequence: CSVRDTIYTF.

The chain couples TRBV5-1 to TRBJ1-1, with unresolved D. The germline V gene encodes CDR1 SGHRS and CDR2 YFSETQ. Between the trimmed V and J ends, which lost 5 bases and 1 base, there was a span of 9 bases. This CDR3 is 13 amino acids long. Written as DNA, the CDR3 is TGCGCCAGCAGGGAGATAGGGAACACTGAAGCTTTCTTT. Residues: CASREIGNTEAFF. Filled out from reference TRBV5-1 and TRBJ1-1, the complete variable domain reads KAGVTQTPRYLIKTRGQQVTLSCSPISGHRSVSWYQQTPGQGLQFLFEYFSETQRNKGNFPGRFSGRQFSNSRSEMNVSTLELGDSALYLCASREIGNTEAFFGQGTRLTVV.

V gene TRBV13 combines with J gene TRBJ1-5; D gene uncertain. The germline gives CDR1 PRHDT, CDR2 FYEKMQ (reference sequence). Trimming took off 0 bases at V and 0 bases at J, with 0 bases between the two ends. This CDR3 has 13 amino acids. The CDR3 coding sequence is TGTGCCAGCAGCTTAGGTAGCAATCAGCCCCAGCATTTT. Encoded protein: CASSLGSNQPQHF. Using reference TRBV13 and TRBJ1-5 for the parts outside the CDR3, the full variable domain is AAGVIQSPRHLIKEKRETATLKCYPIPRHDTVYWYQQGPGQDPQFLISFYEKMQSDKGSIPDRFSAQQFSDYHSELNMSSLELGDSALYFCASSLGSNQPQHFGDGTRLSIL.

This clone was counted between two and nine times. The chain couples TRBV29-1 to TRBJ2-5, with a weak D call TRBD2 (5 bases). CDR3 length: 12 residues. Trimming took off 4 bases at V and 4 bases at J, with 10 bases between the two ends. CDR1 and CDR2 from the germline V gene are SQVTM and ANQGSEA. In DNA, the CDR3 is TGCAGCGTTGGGCTAGCCGGAGAGACCCAGTACTTC. It encodes CSVGLAGETQYF. The entire variable domain, with the rest obtained from reference TRBV29-1 and TRBJ2-5, is as follows: SAVISQKPSRDICQRGTSLTIQCQVDSQVTMMFWYRQQPGQSLTLIATANQGSEATYESGFVIDKFPISRPNLTFSTLTVSNMSPEDSSIYLCSVGLAGETQYFGPGTRLLVL.

This clone turned up a few times. Other DNA sequences of this sample code for an identical CDR3. The rearrangement links TRBV2 to TRBJ2-3, with unresolved D. CDR1 SNHLY and CDR2 FYNNEI come from the germline V gene. This CDR3 has 10 residues. With 8 bases removed from V and 1 base from J, the gap between germline ends came to 1 base. The CDR3 DNA follows: TGTGCCAGCGGCACAGATACGCAGTATTTT. It codes for CASGTDTQYF.

The V call is TRBV2, the J call TRBJ2-7; D remains unclear. In germline, CDR1 is SNHLY, CDR2 FYNNEI. V dropped 7 bases and J dropped 0 bases, with 13 bases sitting between them. This CDR3 has 14 amino acids. The DNA for the CDR3 is TGTGCCAGCACCACCCAGAAGGTCTCCTACGAGCAGTACTTC. Translated: CASTTQKVSYEQYF.

The chain couples TRBV12-5 to TRBJ2-5, with 11 bases lining up with TRBD1. The CDR3 totals 15 residues. The V gene's germline CDR1 is LGHNT and CDR2 FRNRAP. With V trimmed by 6 bases and J by 5 bases, 8 bases remained unmatched. CDR3 region: CASGWGQGERETQYF. The CDR3 DNA follows: TGTGCTAGTGGCTGGGGACAGGGGGAGAGGGAGACCCAGTACTTC.

This chain uses TRBV13 with TRBJ1-2; D unclear. Per germline, CDR1 PRHDT and CDR2 FYEKMQ (reference sequence). The CDR3 covers 13 residues. V was trimmed by 3 bases and J by 2 bases, leaving 7 bases between them. In nucleotides, the CDR3 is TGTGCCAGCAGCTTCCAGGCAAACTATGGCTACACCTTC. This codes for CASSFQANYGYTF. Based on the CDR3 plus reference TRBV13 and TRBJ1-2, the full variable domain is AAGVIQSPRHLIKEKRETATLKCYPIPRHDTVYWYQQGPGQDPQFLISFYEKMQSDKGSIPDRFSAQQFSDYHSELNMSSLELGDSALYFCASSFQANYGYTFGSGTRLTVV.

This chain uses TRBV5-1 with TRBJ2-5, with D hard to call. Germline V gene data show CDR1 as SGHRS and CDR2 as YFSETQ. CDR3 length: 15 amino acids. V was clipped by 5 bases and J by 2 bases, with 16 bases between them. The CDR3 DNA reads as TGCGCCAGCAGGGCGCTCATCCTAGAGCAAGAGACCCAGTACTTC. Translation: CASRALILEQETQYF.

The chain carries TRBV30 and TRBJ2-1; TRBD2 agrees at 9 bases. The trim removed 4 bases at V and 7 bases at J, leaving 2 bases unmatched. The CDR3 contains 12 residues. Germline loops: CDR1 GTSNPN, CDR2 SVGIG (reference sequence). Here the CDR3 DNA reads TGTGCCTGGACTAGCGGGGAAAATGAGCAGTTCTTC. Protein sequence: CAWTSGENEQFF.

This chain uses TRBV5-6 with TRBJ2-7; tentative D call: TRBD1 (6 bases). Germline CDR1 is SGHDT and CDR2 is YYEEEE. V lost 2 bases, J lost 1 base, and 7 bases lay in between. This CDR3 has 13 residues. This CDR3 is CASSFGQSYEQYF. CDR3 bases: TGTGCCAGCAGCTTCGGACAGTCCTACGAGCAGTACTTC.

J is TRBJ2-7 and V is TRBV29-1, with D unresolved. This CDR3 contains 13 residues. Germline V gene lookup returns CDR1 SQVTM and CDR2 ANQGSEA. Trimming shortened V by 8 bases and J by 1 base, and 15 bases separated the two germline ends. The CDR3 reads CSLRYPDSYEQYF. In nucleotides, the CDR3 is TGCAGCCTAAGATACCCCGATTCCTACGAGCAGTACTTC.

To note about this clone: This same CDR3 is encoded by further DNA sequences in the sample. The rearrangement links TRBV25-1 to TRBJ2-5; D gene unclear. The CDR3 runs to 10 residues. V lost 6 bases, J lost 5 bases, and 4 bases lay in between. Germline CDR1 reads MGHDK; CDR2 reads SYGVNS. CDR3 coding DNA: TGTGCCAGCAGCAGGGAGACCCAGTACTTC. This gives the protein CASSRETQYF. The full variable domain, with the rest looked up from reference TRBV25-1 and TRBJ2-5, is EADIYQTPRYLVIGTGKKITLECSQTMGHDKMYWYQQDPGMELHLIHYSYGVNSTEKGDLSSESTVSRIRTEHFPLTLESARPSHTSQYLCASSRETQYFGPGTRLLVL.

The chain combines TRBV30 with TRBJ2-6; D ambiguous. From germline, CDR1 is GTSNPN and CDR2 SVGIG (reference sequence). V was shortened by 2 bases and J by 2 bases, with 7 bases between the two germline ends. This CDR3 region has 14 residues. The CDR3 spells CAWSHQAGANVLTF. The CDR3, as DNA: TGTGCCTGGAGTCACCAGGCTGGGGCCAACGTCCTGACTTTC.

This clone was observed a handful of times. J is TRBJ1-6 and V is TRBV29-1, with D unresolved. Germline-derived CDR1 and CDR2 are SQVTM and ANQGSEA. The CDR3 loop spans 14 amino acids. Deletions cut 6 bases from V and 7 bases from J, with 16 bases between. The CDR3 here is CSVPSEDGNSPLHF. The CDR3 nucleotides read TGCAGCGTCCCCTCGGAGGACGGAAATTCACCCCTCCACTTT.

The rearrangement uses TRBV6-5 and TRBJ2-1, with 7 bases that match TRBD1. The CDR3 consists of 15 residues. CDR1 and CDR2 from the germline V gene are MNHEY and SVGAGI. With 3 bases clipped from V and 6 bases from J, the junction kept 8 bases outside the gene matches. The CDR3 coding sequence is TGTGCCAGCAGTTATGGGACAGCCCCGGGCAATGAGCAGTTCTTC. Encoded protein: CASSYGTAPGNEQFF.

The genes are TRBV29-1 and TRBJ1-1, with 12 bases that match TRBD1. The length of the CDR3 is 14 residues. The V and J ends lost 6 bases and 0 bases, in that order; junction bases with no gene match: 2. The germline V gene encodes CDR1 SQVTM and CDR2 ANQGSEA. The CDR3 DNA is TGCAGCGTCGGGACAGGGGGCTTGAACACTGAAGCTTTCTTT. Its translation is CSVGTGGLNTEAFF.

The chain couples TRBV9 to TRBJ2-1; TRBD2 agrees at 11 bases. In germline, CDR1 is SGDLS, CDR2 YYNGEE. V trimming: 2 bases; J trimming: 0 bases; junction bases outside the gene matches: 10. This CDR3 region has 19 residues. Here the CDR3 reads CASSVNLAGGTNSYNEQFF. The CDR3 DNA sequence: TGTGCCAGCAGCGTGAATTTAGCGGGGGGGACCAACTCCTACAATGAGCAGTTCTTC. Drawing the rest from reference TRBV9 and TRBJ2-1, the complete variable domain is DSGVTQTPKHLITATGQRVTLRCSPRSGDLSVYWYQQSLDQGLQFLIQYYNGEERAKGNILERFSAQQFPDLHSELNLSSLELGDSALYFCASSVNLAGGTNSYNEQFFGPGTRLTVL.